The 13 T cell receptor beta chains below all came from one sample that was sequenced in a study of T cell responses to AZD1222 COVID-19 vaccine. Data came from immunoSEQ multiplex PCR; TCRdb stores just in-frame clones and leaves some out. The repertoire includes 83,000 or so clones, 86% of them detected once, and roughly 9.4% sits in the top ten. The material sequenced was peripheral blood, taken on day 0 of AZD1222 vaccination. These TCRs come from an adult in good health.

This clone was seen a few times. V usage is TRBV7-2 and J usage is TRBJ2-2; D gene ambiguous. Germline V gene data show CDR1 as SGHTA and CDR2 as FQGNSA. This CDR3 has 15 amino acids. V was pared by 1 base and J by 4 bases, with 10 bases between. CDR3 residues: CASSLVWGSTGELFF. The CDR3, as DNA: TGTGCCAGCAGCTTAGTTTGGGGAAGCACCGGGGAGCTGTTTTTT.

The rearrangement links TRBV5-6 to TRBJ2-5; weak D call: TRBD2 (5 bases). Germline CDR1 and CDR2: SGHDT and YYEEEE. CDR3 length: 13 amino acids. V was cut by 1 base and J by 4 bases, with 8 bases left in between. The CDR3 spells CASSLRAGETQYF. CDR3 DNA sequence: TGTGCCAGCAGCTTGAGGGCGGGAGAGACCCAGTACTTC.

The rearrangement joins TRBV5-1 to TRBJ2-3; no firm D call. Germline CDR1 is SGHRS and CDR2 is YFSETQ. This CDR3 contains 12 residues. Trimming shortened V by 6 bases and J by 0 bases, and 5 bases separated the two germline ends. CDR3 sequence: CASTSSTDTQYF. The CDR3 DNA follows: TGCGCCAGCACGAGTAGCACAGATACGCAGTATTTT.

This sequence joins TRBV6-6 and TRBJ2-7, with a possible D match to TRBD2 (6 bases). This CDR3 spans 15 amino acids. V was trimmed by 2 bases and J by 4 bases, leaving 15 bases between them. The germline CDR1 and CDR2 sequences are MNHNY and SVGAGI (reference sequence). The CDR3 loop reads CASSYPPRDLYEQYF. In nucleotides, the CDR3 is TGTGCCAGCAGTTACCCGCCTCGGGACTTATACGAGCAGTACTTC.

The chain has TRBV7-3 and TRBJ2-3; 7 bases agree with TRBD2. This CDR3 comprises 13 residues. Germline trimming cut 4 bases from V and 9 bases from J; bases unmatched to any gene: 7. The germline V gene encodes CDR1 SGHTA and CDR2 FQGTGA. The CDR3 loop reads CASSWGLRDTQYF. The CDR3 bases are TGTGCCAGCAGCTGGGGACTACGAGACACGCAGTATTTT.

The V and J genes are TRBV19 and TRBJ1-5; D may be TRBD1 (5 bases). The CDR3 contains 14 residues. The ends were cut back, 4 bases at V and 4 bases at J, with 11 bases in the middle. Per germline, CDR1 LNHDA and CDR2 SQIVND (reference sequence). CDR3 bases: TGTGCCAGTAGTAGGATCGAGGGGAATCAGCCCCAGCATTTT. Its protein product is CASSRIEGNQPQHF. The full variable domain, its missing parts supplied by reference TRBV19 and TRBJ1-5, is DGGITQSPKYLFRKEGQNVTLSCEQNLNHDAMYWYRQDPGQGLRLIYYSQIVNDFQKGDIAEGYSVSREKKESFPLTVTSAQKNPTAFYLCASSRIEGNQPQHFGDGTRLSIL.

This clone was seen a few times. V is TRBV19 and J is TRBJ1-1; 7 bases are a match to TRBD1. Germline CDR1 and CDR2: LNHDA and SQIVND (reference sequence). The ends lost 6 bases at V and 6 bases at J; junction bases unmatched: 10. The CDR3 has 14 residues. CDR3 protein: CASRGGGGISEAFF. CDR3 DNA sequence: TGTGCCAGTAGAGGAGGGGGCGGTATCTCTGAAGCTTTCTTT.

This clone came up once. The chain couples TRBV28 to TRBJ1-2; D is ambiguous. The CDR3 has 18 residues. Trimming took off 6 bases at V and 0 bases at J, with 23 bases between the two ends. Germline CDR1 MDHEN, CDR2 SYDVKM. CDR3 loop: CASRPRGGTLEANYGYTF. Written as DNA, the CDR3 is TGTGCCAGCAGGCCCCGAGGAGGTACCTTGGAAGCTAACTATGGCTACACCTTC.

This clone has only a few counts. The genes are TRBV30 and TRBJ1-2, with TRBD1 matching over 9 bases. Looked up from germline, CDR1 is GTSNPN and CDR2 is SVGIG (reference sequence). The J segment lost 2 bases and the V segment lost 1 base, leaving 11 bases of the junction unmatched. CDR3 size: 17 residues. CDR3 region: CAWSAPLGQGANYGYTF. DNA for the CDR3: TGTGCCTGGAGTGCGCCCCTGGGACAGGGTGCGAACTATGGCTACACCTTC.

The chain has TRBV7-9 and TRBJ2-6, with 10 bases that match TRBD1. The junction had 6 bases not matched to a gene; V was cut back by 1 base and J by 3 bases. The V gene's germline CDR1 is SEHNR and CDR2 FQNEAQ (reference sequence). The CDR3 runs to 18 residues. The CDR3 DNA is TGTGCCAGCAGCTTAGGACAGGGGGCTTTTGGTGGGGCCAACGTCCTGACTTTC. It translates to CASSLGQGAFGGANVLTF.

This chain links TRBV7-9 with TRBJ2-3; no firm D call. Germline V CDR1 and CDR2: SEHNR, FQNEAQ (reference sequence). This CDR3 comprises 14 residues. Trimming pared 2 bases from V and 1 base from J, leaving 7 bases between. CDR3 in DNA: TGTGCCAGCAGCTTACATCAAGGCACAGATACGCAGTATTTT. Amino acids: CASSLHQGTDTQYF. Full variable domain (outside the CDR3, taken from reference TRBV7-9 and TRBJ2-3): DTGVSQNPRHKITKRGQNVTFRCDPISEHNRLYWYRQTLGQGPEFLTYFQNEAQLEKSRLLSDRFSAERPKGSFSTLEIQRTEQGDSAMYLCASSLHQGTDTQYFGPGTRLTVL.

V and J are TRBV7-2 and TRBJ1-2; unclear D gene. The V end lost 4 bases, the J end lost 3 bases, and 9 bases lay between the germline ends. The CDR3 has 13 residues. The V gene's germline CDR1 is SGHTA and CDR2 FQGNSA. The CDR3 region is CASSSGGYYGYTF. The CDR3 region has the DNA TGTGCCAGCAGCTCCGGAGGGTACTATGGCTACACCTTC.

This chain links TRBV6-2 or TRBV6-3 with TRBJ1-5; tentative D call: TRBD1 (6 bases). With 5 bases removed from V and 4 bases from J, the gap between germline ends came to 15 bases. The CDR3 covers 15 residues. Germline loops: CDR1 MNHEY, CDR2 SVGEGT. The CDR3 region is CASSSTGTLNQPQHF. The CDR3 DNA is TGTGCCAGCAGTAGCACCGGGACACTAAATCAGCCCCAGCATTTT.